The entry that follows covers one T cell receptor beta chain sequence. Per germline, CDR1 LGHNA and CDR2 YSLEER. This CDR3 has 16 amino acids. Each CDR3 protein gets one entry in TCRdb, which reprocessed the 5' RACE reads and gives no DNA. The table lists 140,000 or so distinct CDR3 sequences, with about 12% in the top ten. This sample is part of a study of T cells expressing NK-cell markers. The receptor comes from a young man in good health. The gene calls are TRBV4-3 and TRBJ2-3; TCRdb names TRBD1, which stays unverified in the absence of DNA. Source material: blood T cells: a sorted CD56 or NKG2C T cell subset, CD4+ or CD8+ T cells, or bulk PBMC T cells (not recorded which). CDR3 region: CASSQVRGQITDTQYF.